The 9 T cell receptor beta chains reported below all come from one sample, sequenced in a study of beta chain features in type 1 diabetes. General study points: Moderate yet significant TCRB CDR3 shortening was seen in Type 1 diabetes patients in all four CD4+ subsets.

cDNA synthesis used the whole RNA isolate, giving expressed TCRB sequences. Here immunoSEQ multiplex PCR was the method, and the copy in TCRdb shows in-frame clones only, minus some. The data contain approximately 280,000 clones, approximately 16% of them singletons. These receptors have no identified antigens. Sequencing used naive CD4+ T cells from blood. All receptors derive from a man younger than 30 with type 1 diabetes.

This chain connects TRBV7-9 to TRBJ1-1; 7 bases align to TRBD1. CDR3 length: 14 residues. The V gene end was trimmed by 5 bases and the J gene end by 4 bases; junction bases not matched to a gene: 7. In germline, CDR1 is SEHNR, CDR2 FQNEAQ (reference sequence). The CDR3 DNA reads TGTGCCAGCAGCCAGTATCCAGGGGGCACTGAAGCTTTCTTT. Its protein product is CASSQYPGGTEAFF.

This clone was observed a handful of times. The chain combines TRBV28 with TRBJ2-7; possibly TRBD2 for D (5 bases). In germline, CDR1 is MDHEN, CDR2 SYDVKM. The CDR3 is made up of 14 amino acids. Deletions cut 6 bases from V and 0 bases from J, with 12 bases between. The CDR3: CASRVLGSSYEQYF. The CDR3 nucleotides are TGTGCCAGCAGAGTTTTGGGGAGCTCCTACGAGCAGTACTTC. The full variable domain, rest sourced from reference TRBV28 and TRBJ2-7, is DVKVTQSSRYLVKRTGEKVFLECVQDMDHENMFWYRQDPGLGLRLIYFSYDVKMKEKGDIPEGYSVSREKKERFSLILESASTNQTSMYLCASRVLGSSYEQYFGPGTRLTVT.

This clone was seen a handful of times. The chain has TRBV4-1 and TRBJ2-7, with 12 bases identical to TRBD2. This CDR3 is built from 16 residues. Germline loops: CDR1 MGHRA, CDR2 YSYEKL. V dropped 1 base and J dropped 9; count of bases not matched to a gene: 10. CDR3 in DNA: TGCGCCAGCAGCCAAGTTGCGCTAGCGGGAGGGTGGGGGCAGTACTTC. It specifies CASSQVALAGGWGQYF.

The V gene is TRBV6-1, the J gene TRBJ1-1; D gene unclear. The CDR3 is 13 amino acids. Looked up from germline, CDR1 is MNHNS and CDR2 is SASEGT. Trimming shortened V by 3 bases and J by 1 base, and 6 bases separated the two germline ends. The CDR3 bases are TGTGCCAGCAGTGAGCCAGAGAACACTGAAGCTTTCTTT. Its translation: CASSEPENTEAFF.

The CDR3 region has the DNA TGTGCCAGCAGTTGGGACAGGGACGGCTACACCTTC. It encodes CASSWDRDGYTF. The gene calls are TRBV2 and TRBJ1-2; 9 bases match TRBD1. CDR3 length: 12 residues. V was pared by 5 bases and J by 8 bases, with 3 bases of the junction left unmatched. Looked up from germline, CDR1 is SNHLY and CDR2 is FYNNEI.

This clone was counted only a few times. This chain uses TRBV28 with TRBJ1-2, with D tentatively TRBD1 (5 bases). Germline V gene sequence: CDR1 MDHEN, CDR2 SYDVKM. This CDR3 is built from 14 residues. V lost 4 bases and J 4 bases, leaving 13 bases between the germline ends. The CDR3 DNA sequence: TGTGCCAGCAGTTCCCCAGGGAACGTCTATGGCTACACCTTC. As protein: CASSSPGNVYGYTF.

The chain carries TRBV19 and TRBJ2-4, with TRBD2 matching over 14 bases. Trimming removed 2 bases from V and 10 bases from J; junction bases left unmatched: 4. This CDR3 contains 15 residues. Germline CDR1 reads LNHDA; CDR2 reads SQIVND (reference sequence). Here the CDR3 reads CASSIMGLAGVIQYF. The CDR3 DNA is TGTGCCAGTAGTATAATGGGACTAGCGGGAGTTATTCAGTACTTC.

There are a few counts of this clone. J is TRBJ2-1 and V is TRBV18, with D possibly matching TRBD1 (5 bases). V lost 3 bases and J lost 6, with 12 bases in between. The length of the CDR3 is 14 residues. Germline CDR1 KGHSH, CDR2 LQKENI. The CDR3 sequence is CASSPTGPSNEQFF. In nucleotides, the CDR3 is TGTGCCAGCTCACCCACAGGACCCTCCAATGAGCAGTTCTTC.

The sample holds a few counts of this clone. The chain carries TRBV18 and TRBJ2-5; D gene uncertain. Germline V gives CDR1 KGHSH, CDR2 LQKENI. The V gene lost 1 base and the J gene lost 0 bases, with 6 bases spanning the gap. The CDR3 runs to 14 residues. The CDR3 DNA sequence: TGTGCCAGCTCACCACGCAGGAACCAAGAGACCCAGTACTTC. Translation gives CASSPRRNQETQYF.